This T cell receptor (beta chain) was sequenced for a study of shared clonotypes between healthy human individuals. Whole-study context: Per donor, CD8 memory used one plate, CD8 naive used two, CD4 memory used three and CD4 naive used three. Regarding the study as a whole: Naive CD4 clonotype sharing across a few donors was about 5.3%.

As regards this clone: Antigen unknown.

This CDR3 is built from 16 residues. V gave up 0 bases and J gave up 4 bases; unmatched junction bases: 7. Per germline, CDR1 SGDLS and CDR2 YYNGEE. A 200 ng quantity of DNA, some 30,000 T cell genomes, went into the sorted-subset replicate PCRs. TCRdb's table, derived via immunoSEQ multiplex PCR, lists solely in-frame clones and lacks some. The sample holds some 1,400,000 clones, roughly 96% seen once. The sequencing input was naive CD4+ T cells sorted from blood. Described subset: CD45RA+ positively selected. The source is a man aged 30 to 45 in good health. V usage is TRBV9 and J usage is TRBJ2-5; TRBD2 matches 9 bases. The CDR3 region is CASSVAASGIAETQYF. The CDR3 nucleotides are TGTGCCAGCAGCGTAGCTGCTAGCGGGATTGCAGAGACCCAGTACTTC.